This TCR beta chain was found in a study of blood T cell repertoires in COVID-19. As handled by the study authors: Nucleated cell counts were estimated from reference gene primer amplification. Assay: immunoSEQ multiplex PCR; the TCRdb copy retains only in-frame clones and omits some. Clone size and V and J calls were adopted from that table, with D and trimming inferred from the DNA. The table shows about 160,000 clones, with 75% to 85% occurring only once. Participant age was roughly 18 to 90 years, and participants resided in approximately 24 US areas. Participants reported their clinical history, and cohort assignment relied on those reports. The CDR3 consists of 20 residues. CDR1 LGHNT and CDR2 FRNRAP come from the germline V gene. The ends were cut back, 1 base at V and 5 bases at J, with 26 bases in the middle.

Sequencing used PBMCs or T cells enriched from blood (not recorded which). This receptor was taken from an older woman who had recovered from COVID-19. The chain has TRBV12-5 and TRBJ1-4, with D tentatively TRBD1 (6 bases). Written as DNA, the CDR3 is TGTGCTAGTGGTTTGGCCCAGAAGACAGGCGAAGGGGTTACGAATGAAAAACTGTTTTTT. Amino acids: CASGLAQKTGEGVTNEKLFF.